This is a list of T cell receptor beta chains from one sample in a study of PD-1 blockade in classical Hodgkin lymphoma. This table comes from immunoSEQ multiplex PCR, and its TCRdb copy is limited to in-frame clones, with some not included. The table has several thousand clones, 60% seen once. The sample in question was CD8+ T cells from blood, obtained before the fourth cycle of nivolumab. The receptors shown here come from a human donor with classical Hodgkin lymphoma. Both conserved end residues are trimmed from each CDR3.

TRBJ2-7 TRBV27 ASKLPGKGPHEQY
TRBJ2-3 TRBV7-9 ASSVRLAVSTDTQY
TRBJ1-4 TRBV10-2 ASSKGRTNEKLF
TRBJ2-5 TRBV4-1 ASSQSTSESVEETQY
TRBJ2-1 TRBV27 ASTERGPYNEQF
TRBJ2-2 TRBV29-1 SVVVPDTGELF
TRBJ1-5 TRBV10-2 ASSEDSLNQPQH
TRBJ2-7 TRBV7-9 ASSPGQLTYEQY
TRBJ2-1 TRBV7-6 ASSPRMNEQF
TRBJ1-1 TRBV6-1 ASSDPGAGWNTEAF
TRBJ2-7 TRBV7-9 ASSHPDNYEQY
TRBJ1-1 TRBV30 AWIGRAGTEAF
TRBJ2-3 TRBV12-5 ASGSNLADTQY
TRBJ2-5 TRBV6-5 ASSYEGGQETQY
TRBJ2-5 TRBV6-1 ASSEPGQGVRETQY
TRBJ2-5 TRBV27 ASSLWGARETQY
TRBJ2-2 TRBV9 ASSPRDSSTGELF